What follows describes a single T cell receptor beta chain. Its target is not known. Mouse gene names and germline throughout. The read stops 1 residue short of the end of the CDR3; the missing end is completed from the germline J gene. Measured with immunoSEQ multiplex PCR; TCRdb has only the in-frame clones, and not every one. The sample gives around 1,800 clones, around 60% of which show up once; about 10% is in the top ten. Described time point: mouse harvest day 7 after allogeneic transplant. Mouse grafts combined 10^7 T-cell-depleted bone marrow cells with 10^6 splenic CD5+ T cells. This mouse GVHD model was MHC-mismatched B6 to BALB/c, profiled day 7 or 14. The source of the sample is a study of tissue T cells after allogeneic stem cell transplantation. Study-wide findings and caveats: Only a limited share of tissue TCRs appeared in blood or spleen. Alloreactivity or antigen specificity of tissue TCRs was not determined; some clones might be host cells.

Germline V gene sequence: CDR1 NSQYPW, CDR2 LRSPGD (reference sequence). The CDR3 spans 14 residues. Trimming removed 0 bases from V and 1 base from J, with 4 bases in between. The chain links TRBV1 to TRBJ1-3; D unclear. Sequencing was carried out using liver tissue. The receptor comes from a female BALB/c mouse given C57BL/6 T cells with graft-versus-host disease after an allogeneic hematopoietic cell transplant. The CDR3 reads CTCSADQSGNTLYF. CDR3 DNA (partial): TGCACCTGCAGTGCAGACCAGTCTGGAAATACGCTCTAT.